One sample yielded the 14 T cell receptor beta chains listed below, sequenced in a study of preoperative IRX-2 immunotherapy in early breast cancer. Treatment defined: preoperative locoregional IRX-2 cytokine immunotherapy. Profiled with immunoSEQ multiplex PCR; TCRdb holds only in-frame clones, not every one. The table shows around 34,000 clones, with roughly four fifths occurring only once. The sample consisted of lymph node tissue, taken from a patient treated with IRX-2 immunotherapy. These receptors originate from a human donor with breast cancer.

This chain's CDR3 is CASSLLTYEQYF. Here the CDR3 DNA reads TGTGCCAGCAGTTTATTGACCTACGAGCAGTACTTC. This sequence joins TRBV28 and TRBJ2-7, with D uncertain. CDR1 is MDHEN, CDR2 SYDVKM, per germline. Trimming pared 1 base from V and 2 bases from J, leaving 3 bases between. The CDR3 covers 12 residues.

The sample holds one count of this clone. V gene TRBV6-8 combines with J gene TRBJ1-1, with 12 bases aligning to TRBD1. This CDR3 region has 16 residues. V lost 6 bases and J lost 4; bases outside the gene matches: 9. From germline, CDR1 is MNHGY and CDR2 SAAAGT. The CDR3 DNA follows: TGTGCCAGCAGCTCCCCGGGACAGGGGGCCAGCACTGAAGCTTTCTTT. It specifies CASSSPGQGASTEAFF.

The chain combines TRBV30 with TRBJ1-3; D is possibly TRBD1 (6 bases). Germline V gene data show CDR1 as GTSNPN and CDR2 as SVGIG (reference sequence). The V end was cut by 0 bases, the J end by 0 bases, with 18 bases between. The CDR3 runs 18 residues. The CDR3 reads CAWSVQAAGAFSGNTIYF. Written as DNA, the CDR3 is TGTGCCTGGAGTGTTCAAGCCGCAGGGGCCTTCTCTGGAAACACCATATATTTT.

This chain connects TRBV19 to TRBJ2-7, with no clear D. Germline assignment: CDR1 LNHDA and CDR2 SQIVND (reference sequence). Trimming took 5 bases from V and 3 from J, leaving 11 bases between them. There are 13 residues in the CDR3. The CDR3 protein is CASSLSIHYEQYF. CDR3 bases: TGTGCCAGTAGTCTTAGTATACACTACGAGCAGTACTTC.

V is TRBV28 and J is TRBJ2-7; no reliable D call. The CDR3 consists of 12 residues. Germline V CDR1 and CDR2: MDHEN, SYDVKM. With 8 bases removed from V and 2 bases from J, the gap between germline ends came to 10 bases. CDR3 in amino acids: CASGVLTYEQYF. CDR3 in DNA: TGTGCCAGCGGGGTTTTAACCTACGAGCAGTACTTC.

The chain uses TRBV23-1 and TRBJ1-2; no reliable D call. TRBV23-1 is flagged as an ORF with uncertain function. V was cut by 6 bases and J by 4 bases, with 18 bases left in between. The CDR3 contains 15 residues. The CDR3 DNA reads TGCGCCAGCAGCCAAGGACGACTGTTCAGCTATGGCTACACCTTC. This sequence encodes CASSQGRLFSYGYTF.

This chain connects TRBV6-8 to TRBJ2-7; no clear D. The V gene's germline CDR1 is MNHGY and CDR2 SAAAGT. With 4 bases removed from V and 0 bases from J, the gap between germline ends came to 10 bases. The CDR3 has 14 amino acids. In DNA form, the CDR3 reads TGTGCCAGCAGTTTAGACGGCCGCTCCTACGAGCAGTACTTC. This translates into CASSLDGRSYEQYF.

This clone turned up a few times. V and J are TRBV25-1 and TRBJ1-1; the D is unclear. CDR3 length: 12 residues. CDR1 is MGHDK and CDR2 is SYGVNS in the germline V gene. V lost 7 bases to trimming and J lost 4 bases, with 10 bases between them. The CDR3 sequence is CASTAAGTEAFF. The DNA of the CDR3 is TGTGCCAGCACCGCTGCGGGCACTGAAGCTTTCTTT.

This sequence joins TRBV29-1 and TRBJ2-5; the D gene could be TRBD1 or TRBD2 (6 bases each). Trimming shortened V by 3 bases and J by 1 base, and 15 bases separated the two germline ends. The CDR3 sequence is 15 residues long. The germline V gene has CDR1 SQVTM and CDR2 ANQGSEA. The CDR3 is CSVDTGRLAQETQYF. The CDR3 bases are TGCAGCGTTGATACAGGGAGGCTGGCCCAAGAGACCCAGTACTTC.

The genes are TRBV30 and TRBJ2-2, with D possibly being TRBD1 or TRBD2 (5 bases each). Germline CDR1 GTSNPN, CDR2 SVGIG (reference sequence). V was clipped by 4 bases and J by 1 base, with 10 bases between them. CDR3 length: 14 residues. CDR3 in amino acids: CAWTWGKNTGELFF. The CDR3, as DNA: TGTGCCTGGACCTGGGGGAAGAACACCGGGGAGCTGTTTTTT. The full variable domain, rest sourced from reference TRBV30 and TRBJ2-2, is SQTIHQWPATLVQPVGSPLSLECTVEGTSNPNLYWYRQAAGRGLQLLFYSVGIGQISSEVPQNLSASRPQDRQFILSSKKLLLSDSGFYLCAWTWGKNTGELFFGEGSRLTVL.

A few counts support this clone. The chain combines TRBV18 with TRBJ2-1; 7 bases align to TRBD2. Germline V gene data show CDR1 as KGHSH and CDR2 as LQKENI. J was trimmed by 5 bases and V by 3 bases; bases with no gene match: 1. The CDR3 sequence is 13 residues long. In DNA, the CDR3 is TGTGCCAGCTCACCGGGAGGGAACAATGAGCAGTTCTTC. It encodes CASSPGGNNEQFF.

This sequence joins TRBV6-8 and TRBJ2-1, with a possible D match to TRBD1 (5 bases). CDR3 length: 12 amino acids. Germline V gene data show CDR1 as MNHGY and CDR2 as SAAAGT. Trimming took off 0 bases at V and 10 bases at J, with 7 bases between the two ends. This CDR3 is CASSYSYREQFF. The CDR3 DNA follows: TGTGCCAGCAGTTACTCCTACAGGGAGCAGTTCTTC.

The chain combines TRBV19 with TRBJ1-4; D perhaps matches TRBD1 (6 bases). This CDR3 comprises 14 residues. Trimming cost V 5 bases and J 6 bases, with 13 bases left between them. From germline, CDR1 is LNHDA and CDR2 SQIVND (reference sequence). CDR3 coding DNA: TGTGCCAGTAGTCATCAGGGGCCGGATGAAAAACTGTTTTTT. It translates to CASSHQGPDEKLFF.

The chain links TRBV28 to TRBJ2-5; 8 nucleotides line up with TRBD1. Germline V gene sequence: CDR1 MDHEN, CDR2 SYDVKM. J gave up 5 bases and V 5 bases, and 13 bases lay outside the gene matches. This CDR3 has 16 residues. CDR3 DNA sequence: TGTGCCAGCAGTCCTAACAGGGGGTCGGGACGGGAGACCCAGTACTTC. It translates to CASSPNRGSGRETQYF.